Following are 6 T cell receptor beta chains from one sample sequenced in a study of blood T cell repertoires in COVID-19. TCRdb's table, derived via immunoSEQ multiplex PCR, lists solely in-frame clones and lacks some. There are around 250,000 clones in the sample; roughly 90% occur only once, and around 0.7% lies in the top ten. The sequenced sample consisted of peripheral blood. All receptors derive from a human donor in a cohort sampled during active COVID-19.

This chain's CDR3 is CAIRRGGLNTGELFF. The CDR3, as DNA: TGTGCCATTCGGAGAGGCGGATTGAACACCGGGGAGCTGTTTTTT. V is TRBV28 and J is TRBJ2-2; unclear D gene. The CDR3 has 15 amino acids. The V and J ends lost 10 bases and 1 base respectively, with 16 bases between them. From germline, CDR1 is MDHEN and CDR2 SYDVKM.

This clone has a single count. CDR3 DNA: TGTGCCAGCAGCCAACCGACAGTGAACACTGAAGCTTTCTTT. Residues: CASSQPTVNTEAFF. The chain employs TRBV4-2 and TRBJ1-1; D perhaps matches TRBD1 (5 bases). V lost 2 bases and J lost 0, with 7 bases in between. This CDR3 has 14 residues. From germline, CDR1 is LGHNA and CDR2 YNFKEQ.

The chain links TRBV5-4 to TRBJ1-2, with 9 nucleotides matching TRBD1. The trim removed 6 bases at V and 8 bases at J, leaving 8 bases unmatched. Germline lookup yields CDR1 SGHNT and CDR2 YYREEE (reference sequence). The CDR3 runs 13 residues. CDR3 sequence reads: CASTPGTGLGYTF. The CDR3 DNA reads as TGTGCCAGCACCCCCGGGACAGGGCTAGGCTACACCTTC.

The gene calls are TRBV6-2 or TRBV6-3 and TRBJ2-5, with 13 bases identical to TRBD2. This CDR3 region has 17 residues. Germline V gene lookup returns CDR1 MNHEY and CDR2 SVGEGT. The J segment lost 5 bases and the V segment lost 5 bases, leaving 11 bases of the junction unmatched. The CDR3 sequence is CASSKGLAGAEGETQYF. CDR3 coding DNA: TGTGCCAGCAGTAAAGGACTAGCGGGGGCCGAAGGGGAGACCCAGTACTTC.

CDR3 sequence: CASSQGSVGETQYF. CDR3 in DNA: TGTGCCAGCAGCCAAGGAAGTGTCGGAGAGACCCAGTACTTC. This chain links TRBV3-1 (or the pseudogene TRBV3-2) with TRBJ2-5; D is unresolved. The CDR3 is 14 residues long. Trimming took off 1 base at V and 4 bases at J, with 10 bases between the two ends. Germline V lookup: CDR1 LGHDT, CDR2 YNNKEL (reference sequence).

The chain recombines TRBV3-1 (or the pseudogene TRBV3-2) with TRBJ1-2; 9 nucleotides align to TRBD1. V lost 0 bases to trimming and J lost 4 bases; unmatched junction nucleotides: 6. CDR3 length: 16 residues. Germline loops: CDR1 LGHDT, CDR2 YNNKEL (reference sequence). The CDR3 spells CASSQDGTGIIYGYTF. In nucleotides, the CDR3 is TGTGCCAGCAGCCAAGACGGGACAGGGATAATCTATGGCTACACCTTC.